The following is a TCR beta chain sequence with its context. Its target is unknown. The sample comes from a study of shared clonotypes between healthy human individuals. Clones were sequenced by immunoSEQ multiplex PCR, and TCRdb holds only the in-frame ones, with some missing. The top ten clones hold around 0.13% of a sample with 2,100,000 or so clones, roughly 95% of them seen once. Caucasian adults living in Nashville, Tennessee, provided all samples. V was trimmed by 4 bases and J by 4 bases, leaving 10 bases between them. Germline CDR1 is ENHRY and CDR2 is SYGVKD. This CDR3 has 13 amino acids. Study results and caveats: Naive subsets usually exceeded memory subsets in estimated richness. Clonotypes which were not shared had lower generation probabilities than clonotypes that all four donors shared.

The source material was naive CD4+ T cells sorted from blood. Specified subset: CD45RA+ positively selected. The chain carries TRBV10-3 and TRBJ1-2; no reliable D call. The sequence was collected from a man younger than 35 in good health. The CDR3 is CAISADFLYGYTF. CDR3 sequence (DNA): TGTGCCATCAGTGCCGACTTCCTCTATGGCTACACCTTC.